This entry describes one T cell receptor beta chain. The TCRbeta library incorporated unique molecular identifiers. TCRdb processed the PCR reads anew with MiXCR; each CDR3 protein has one entry. The sample consists of roughly 300,000 distinct CDR3 sequences, under 13% of them appearing once. The sample belongs to a study of T-cell reconstitution after alpha-beta-depleted transplantation in children. CDR3 length: 14 residues. Germline CDR1 SGHDN, CDR2 FVKESK. V was clipped by 1 base and J by 9 bases, with 15 bases between them. The TCR was taken from a human donor who donated a stem cell graft to a child with acute lymphoblastic leukemia. This chain uses TRBV14 with TRBJ1-2; no firm D call. The source was PBMCs from the stem cell graft donor, collected from the stem cell graft. CDR3 nucleotides: TGTGCCAGCAGCCAAGTGTTTTTGGCAGAAAGCTACACCTTC. Its protein product is CASSQVFLAESYTF.